This entry lists 27 T cell receptor beta chains sequenced from one sample in a study of T cells in narcolepsy. The method was immunoSEQ multiplex PCR; TCRdb's version includes in-frame clones alone and lacks a portion of them. The table records some 19,000 clones, approximately 84% of them present only once. The sequencing sample was made of memory (CD45RA-) CD4+ T cells from blood. The receptors shown here come from a human donor in good health.

Note on this clone: The sample has other DNA sequences that encode this CDR3 too. This chain connects TRBV30 to TRBJ1-5; no clear D gene. V lost 2 bases and J 7 bases, leaving 6 bases between the germline ends. In germline, CDR1 is GTSNPN, CDR2 SVGIG (reference sequence). This CDR3 is built from 11 residues. The CDR3 DNA reads as TGTGCCTGGAGTACGAACCAGCCCCAGCATTTT. Encoded protein: CAWSTNQPQHF.

This chain connects TRBV19 to TRBJ1-1, with 9 bases that match TRBD1. This CDR3 contains 16 residues. From germline, CDR1 is LNHDA and CDR2 SQIVND (reference sequence). Trimming cost V 7 bases and J 1 base; bases outside gene matches: 10. The CDR3 DNA reads as TGTGCCAGTACCGCTCCGGCGGACAGGGGGAACACTGAAGCTTTCTTT. It specifies CASTAPADRGNTEAFF.

This chain links TRBV19 with TRBJ2-7, with 7 bases lining up with TRBD1. CDR3 length: 14 amino acids. Germline CDR1 is LNHDA and CDR2 is SQIVND (reference sequence). V was clipped by 8 bases and J by 2 bases; unmatched bases: 9. In DNA form, the CDR3 reads TGTGCCAGTCAGCAAGACAGGGAAGCCTACGAGCAGTACTTC. This translates into CASQQDREAYEQYF.

This chain connects TRBV27 to TRBJ1-2; weak D call: TRBD1 (6 bases). The CDR3 loop spans 13 amino acids. The germline V and J ends were trimmed by 6 bases and 8 bases, with 16 bases remaining between them. The germline V gene encodes CDR1 MNHEY and CDR2 SMNVEV (reference sequence). CDR3 loop: CASRRYRELGYTF. The CDR3 nucleotides read TGTGCCAGCAGACGATACAGGGAATTGGGCTACACCTTC.

J is TRBJ1-1 and V is TRBV7-8, with D unresolved. The V gene lost 3 bases and the J gene lost 1 base, with 6 bases spanning the gap. The CDR3 consists of 13 residues. From germline, CDR1 is SGHVS and CDR2 FQNEAQ. CDR3 sequence reads: CASSLGQNTEAFF. As DNA, the CDR3 is TGTGCCAGCAGCTTGGGCCAGAACACTGAAGCTTTCTTT.

This chain links TRBV18 with TRBJ2-4; 7 nucleotides match TRBD1. Per the germline V gene, CDR1 is KGHSH and CDR2 is LQKENI. V lost 2 bases and J lost 8; bases outside the gene matches: 3. CDR3 length: 13 residues. The CDR3 coding sequence is TGTGCCAGCTCACCAGAGGGGGCCTACATTCAGTACTTC. This encodes CASSPEGAYIQYF.

In this sample, this clone turned up a few times. Different DNA sequences within this sample yield the same CDR3. This chain uses TRBV11-2 with TRBJ2-1, with D possibly being TRBD2 (5 bases). Germline V gene lookup returns CDR1 SGHAT and CDR2 FQNNGV. The CDR3 consists of 15 residues. V lost 0 bases and J lost 0, with 6 bases in between. CDR3 sequence (DNA): TGTGCCAGCAGCTTAGAAGGGAGCTCCTACAATGAGCAGTTCTTC. Protein: CASSLEGSSYNEQFF. Combining the CDR3 with reference TRBV11-2 and TRBJ2-1 gives the whole variable domain EAGVAQSPRYKIIEKRQSVAFWCNPISGHATLYWYQQILGQGPKLLIQFQNNGVVDDSQLPKDRFSAERLKGVDSTLKIQPAKLEDSAVYLCASSLEGSSYNEQFFGPGTRLTVL.

The chain employs TRBV18 and TRBJ2-7, with a tentative D call TRBD2 (5 bases). V lost 0 bases and J lost 4, with 19 bases in between. The germline CDR1 and CDR2 sequences are KGHSH and LQKENI. This CDR3 comprises 17 residues. Here the CDR3 reads CASSPPPRLGADYEQYF. The CDR3 DNA reads TGTGCCAGCTCACCACCCCCGAGACTTGGAGCGGATTACGAGCAGTACTTC.

The CDR3 sequence is CASSASLARSEAFF. In nucleotides, the CDR3 is TGTGCCAGCAGTGCCTCCCTAGCGAGGTCTGAAGCTTTCTTT. The chain links TRBV6-5 to TRBJ1-1; D unclear. CDR3 length: 14 amino acids. V gave up 5 bases and J gave up 6 bases, with 16 bases separating them. Germline values: CDR1 MNHEY, CDR2 SVGAGI.

In its sample, this clone was seen a few times. The chain couples TRBV7-3 to TRBJ1-1; D gene uncertain. V shed 5 bases and J shed 1 base, with 8 bases lying between them. CDR3 size: 13 residues. Per germline, CDR1 SGHTA and CDR2 FQGTGA. CDR3 loop: CASSHLENTEAFF. CDR3 in DNA: TGTGCCAGCAGCCACTTGGAGAACACTGAAGCTTTCTTT.

The chain employs TRBV30 and TRBJ1-2; 7 bases align to TRBD1. After removal of 3 bases from V and 6 bases from J, the junction contained 7 bases not matched to a gene. The CDR3 runs to 13 residues. Germline lookup yields CDR1 GTSNPN and CDR2 SVGIG (reference sequence). CDR3 protein: CAWSARGSHGYTF. The DNA for the CDR3 is TGTGCCTGGAGCGCCAGGGGGTCTCATGGCTACACCTTC.

This chain links TRBV15 with TRBJ1-2; the match to TRBD1 covers 7 bases. Trimming cost V 8 bases and J 11 bases; bases outside gene matches: 17. This CDR3 is built from 14 residues. Germline lookup yields CDR1 LNHNV and CDR2 YYDKDF (reference sequence). This CDR3 is CATSQAGTGERYTF. The CDR3 nucleotides are TGTGCCACCTCTCAGGCGGGCACAGGGGAAAGGTACACCTTC. Full variable domain (rest looked up from reference TRBV15 and TRBJ1-2): DAMVIQNPRYQVTQFGKPVTLSCSQTLNHNVMYWYQQKSSQAPKLLFHYYDKDFNNEADTPDNFQSRRPNTSFCFLDIRSPGLGDTAMYLCATSQAGTGERYTFGSGTRLTVV.

There are a few counts of this clone. This chain uses TRBV7-2 with TRBJ1-3; TRBD1 aligns across 7 bases. The V gene end was trimmed by 2 bases and the J gene end by 2 bases; junction bases not matched to a gene: 3. The V gene's germline CDR1 is SGHTA and CDR2 FQGNSA. The CDR3 is made up of 15 amino acids. DNA of the CDR3: TGTGCCAGCAGCTTAACTCAGGGGGCTGGAAACACCATATATTTT. This translates into CASSLTQGAGNTIYF. Full variable domain (rest looked up from reference TRBV7-2 and TRBJ1-3): GAGVSQSPSNKVTEKGKDVELRCDPISGHTALYWYRQSLGQGLEFLIYFQGNSAPDKSGLPSDRFSAERTGGSVSTLTIQRTQQEDSAVYLCASSLTQGAGNTIYFGEGSWLTVV.

The chain links TRBV10-3 to TRBJ1-2; D possibly corresponds to TRBD1 (6 bases). This CDR3 spans 15 amino acids. Trimming removed 8 bases at V and 5 bases at J, with 21 bases between. Germline CDR1 ENHRY, CDR2 SYGVKD. CDR3 nucleotide sequence: TGTGCCATCGGCCAGGACAGTACAGACCTATATGGCTACACCTTC. It codes for CAIGQDSTDLYGYTF.

The chain has TRBV7-9 and TRBJ2-6; D is ambiguous. Per germline, CDR1 SEHNR and CDR2 FQNEAQ (reference sequence). Trimming took off 5 bases at V and 0 bases at J, with 5 bases between the two ends. There are 14 residues in the CDR3. CDR3 in DNA: TGTGCCAGCAGCCCCTTCTCTGGGGCCAACGTCCTGACTTTC. This translates into CASSPFSGANVLTF.

The chain couples TRBV7-2 to TRBJ1-2; the D gene is possibly TRBD1 (5 bases). This CDR3 spans 14 amino acids. V lost 5 bases and J lost 0, with 10 bases in between. CDR1 and CDR2 (germline): SGHTA, FQGNSA. As DNA, the CDR3 is TGTGCCAGCAGCGCGACAGCGTCTAACTATGGCTACACCTTC. Residues: CASSATASNYGYTF.

V is TRBV11-3 and J is TRBJ1-1; 9 nucleotides agree with TRBD1. Germline CDR1 SGHNT, CDR2 YENEEA. CDR3 length equals 13 residues. The V segment lost 4 bases and the J segment 11 bases; nucleotides outside the gene matches: 8. The CDR3 nucleotides read TGTGCCAGCAGCTCAGAACAGGGGGCTGGCGCTTTCTTT. Translation gives CASSSEQGAGAFF. The complete variable domain, with remaining parts taken from reference TRBV11-3 and TRBJ1-1, reads EAGVVQSPRYKIIEKKQPVAFWCNPISGHNTLYWYLQNLGQGPELLIRYENEEAVDDSQLPKDRFSAERLKGVDSTLKIQPAELGDSAVYLCASSSEQGAGAFFGQGTRLTVV.

The rearrangement uses TRBV19 and TRBJ1-4; possible D gene TRBD1, 5 bases. The CDR3 covers 14 residues. Trimming took 5 bases from V and 1 from J, leaving 8 bases between them. The germline V gene encodes CDR1 LNHDA and CDR2 SQIVND (reference sequence). The CDR3 DNA reads as TGTGCCAGTAGTTCCCAGGGAACTAATGAAAAACTGTTTTTT. Amino acid sequence: CASSSQGTNEKLFF.

The gene calls are TRBV5-6 and TRBJ2-7; D gene ambiguous. Germline V lookup: CDR1 SGHDT, CDR2 YYEEEE. Trimming cost V 4 bases and J 4 bases, with 12 bases left between them. This CDR3 comprises 13 residues. DNA of the CDR3: TGTGCCAGCAGCCTTGACTTCGGGTACGAGCAGTACTTC. This sequence encodes CASSLDFGYEQYF.

The V call is TRBV6-6, the J call TRBJ2-1; 7 bases match TRBD2. CDR1 is MNHNY, CDR2 SVGAGI, per germline (reference sequence). The CDR3 spans 16 residues. J lost 4 bases, V lost 6 bases, and 12 bases had no gene match. Here the CDR3 reads CASSLRGTSEYNEQFF. Written as DNA, the CDR3 is TGTGCCAGCAGCCTAAGGGGAACTAGCGAGTACAATGAGCAGTTCTTC.

This clone appeared a few times. V usage is TRBV27 and J usage is TRBJ1-1; tentatively, D is TRBD1 (5 bases). This CDR3 has 14 amino acids. Between the trimmed V and J ends, which lost 3 bases and 1 base, there was a span of 9 bases. Germline loops: CDR1 MNHEY, CDR2 SMNVEV (reference sequence). The CDR3 loop is CASSFRGANTEAFF. The CDR3 coding sequence is TGTGCCAGCAGTTTTAGAGGGGCGAACACTGAAGCTTTCTTT.

This chain joins TRBV5-4 and TRBJ2-1; D perhaps matches TRBD1 (6 bases). Germline V gives CDR1 SGHNT, CDR2 YYREEE (reference sequence). The CDR3 is made up of 12 amino acids. V dropped 0 bases and J dropped 13 bases, with 11 bases sitting between them. Here the CDR3 DNA reads TGTGCCAGCAGCTTGGCCCAGGGGAACCAGTTCTTC. Its protein product is CASSLAQGNQFF.

The chain is built from TRBV19 and TRBJ2-7; TRBD1 or TRBD2 may be the D gene (5 bases each). Between the trimmed V and J ends, which lost 5 bases and 0 bases, there was a span of 14 bases. CDR3 length equals 15 residues. The germline CDR1 and CDR2 sequences are LNHDA and SQIVND (reference sequence). The DNA for the CDR3 is TGTGCCAGTAGTCCCGGGACGTCGAGCTCCTACGAGCAGTACTTC. Translating it yields CASSPGTSSSYEQYF.

V gene TRBV6-6 combines with J gene TRBJ1-1; D might be TRBD1 (5 bases). The germline V gene has CDR1 MNHNY and CDR2 SVGAGI (reference sequence). The V end was cut by 4 bases, the J end by 1 base, with 7 bases between. This CDR3 region has 13 residues. The CDR3: CASSWGRNTEAFF. CDR3 bases: TGTGCCAGCAGTTGGGGCAGGAACACTGAAGCTTTCTTT.

The chain is built from TRBV2 and TRBJ2-6, with no clear D. This CDR3 has 19 residues. Germline V gene data show CDR1 as SNHLY and CDR2 as FYNNEI. V lost 5 bases, J lost 5 bases, and 25 bases lay in between. The CDR3 DNA reads TGTGCCAGCAGTAAGTATATTTACCGATACAAAAGTCGGGCCAACGTCCTGACTTTC. Protein sequence: CASSKYIYRYKSRANVLTF. Based on the CDR3 plus reference TRBV2 and TRBJ2-6, the full variable domain is EPEVTQTPSHQVTQMGQEVILRCVPISNHLYFYWYRQILGQKVEFLVSFYNNEISEKSEIFDDQFSVERPDGSNFTLKIRSTKLEDSAMYFCASSKYIYRYKSRANVLTFGAGSRLTVL.

This sequence joins TRBV12-5 and TRBJ1-1; D ambiguous. Germline CDR1 and CDR2: LGHNT and FRNRAP. The CDR3 totals 16 residues. V gave up 3 bases and J gave up 0 bases, with 14 bases separating them. This CDR3 reads CASGLVLGRMNTEAFF. CDR3 nucleotides: TGTGCTAGTGGTTTAGTTCTCGGGCGGATGAACACTGAAGCTTTCTTT.

The chain employs TRBV5-1 and TRBJ2-3; D not certain. This CDR3 region has 15 residues. Germline lookup yields CDR1 SGHRS and CDR2 YFSETQ. The V end lost 2 bases, the J end lost 0 bases, and 10 bases lay between the germline ends. CDR3 DNA: TGCGCCAGCAGCTTTAACGCAGGAAGCACAGATACGCAGTATTTT. Translating it yields CASSFNAGSTDTQYF. Filled out from reference TRBV5-1 and TRBJ2-3, the complete variable domain reads KAGVTQTPRYLIKTRGQQVTLSCSPISGHRSVSWYQQTPGQGLQFLFEYFSETQRNKGNFPGRFSGRQFSNSRSEMNVSTLELGDSALYLCASSFNAGSTDTQYFGPGTRLTVL.